This TCR beta chain was identified in a study of blood T cell repertoires in COVID-19. About the study: T cells, B-cell-depleted T cells, or PBMCs provided the cDNA or gDNA that served as material.

Trimming pared 4 bases from V and 6 bases from J, leaving 14 bases between. CDR3 length equals 13 residues. Germline V gene sequence: CDR1 SGHTS, CDR2 YDEGEE. Authors' data handling: Counts of nucleated cells, estimated from reference gene primer amplification, were obtained. Clones were sequenced by immunoSEQ multiplex PCR, and TCRdb holds only the in-frame ones, with some missing. V and J calls and clone size are given by that table; D and trimming were obtained from the DNA. The sample includes roughly 390,000 clones, roughly 85% of them seen just once. The rearrangement joins TRBV5-8 to TRBJ2-7, with D possibly TRBD2 on 6 matching bases. The TCR sequence derives from a woman between 18 and 30 years old with acute or convalescent COVID-19. Sequencing was done on a sample of peripheral blood. The CDR3 here is CASSPIRGSEQYF. CDR3 nucleotide sequence: TGTGCCAGCAGCCCGATCCGGGGGAGCGAGCAGTACTTC.